This TCR beta chain derives from a study of shared clonotypes between healthy human individuals. Using immunoSEQ multiplex PCR, the repertoire was profiled, and TCRdb retains in-frame clones only, with some absent. The table records roughly 2,500,000 clones, roughly 93% of them present only once. Per the germline V gene, CDR1 is SEHNR and CDR2 is FQNEAQ (reference sequence). V was trimmed by 7 bases and J by 1 base, leaving 16 bases between them. The CDR3 consists of 15 residues. The sample consisted of naive CD4+ T cells from PBMCs. Subset defined: CD45RA+ positively selected. The sequence was obtained from a man aged 18 to 30 in good health. Some clones in this sample may be carry-over from other donors' samples. The chain recombines TRBV7-9 with TRBJ1-2, with D possibly matching TRBD1 (5 bases). The CDR3 sequence: CASNIGAAVNYGYTF. CDR3 in DNA: TGTGCCAGCAACATAGGGGCCGCGGTTAACTATGGCTACACCTTC.